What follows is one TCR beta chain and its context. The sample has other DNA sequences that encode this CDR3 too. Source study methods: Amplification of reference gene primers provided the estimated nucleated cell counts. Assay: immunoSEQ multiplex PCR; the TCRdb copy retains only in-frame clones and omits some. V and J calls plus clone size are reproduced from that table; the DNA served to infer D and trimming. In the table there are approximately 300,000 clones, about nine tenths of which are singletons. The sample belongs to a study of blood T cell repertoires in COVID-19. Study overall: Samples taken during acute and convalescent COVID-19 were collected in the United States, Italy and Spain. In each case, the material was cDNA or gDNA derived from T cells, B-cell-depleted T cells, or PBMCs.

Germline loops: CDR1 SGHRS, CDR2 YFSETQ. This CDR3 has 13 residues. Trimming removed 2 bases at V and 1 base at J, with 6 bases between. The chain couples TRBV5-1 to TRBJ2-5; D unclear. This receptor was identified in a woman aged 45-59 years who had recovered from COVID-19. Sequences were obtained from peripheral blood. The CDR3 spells CASSFRFQETQYF. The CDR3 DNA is TGCGCCAGCAGCTTCAGATTCCAAGAGACCCAGTACTTC.